These 32 T cell receptor beta chains originate from one sample sequenced in a study of glioma-infiltrating T cells. Amplification of TCR alpha and beta CDR3 regions from RNA used iRepertoire nested multiplex PCR. Using its own MiXCR run on the multiplex PCR reads, TCRdb lists one record per CDR3 protein. In the table there are tens of thousands of distinct CDR3 sequences, around 42% of which are singletons. Material: glioma tissue, nonneoplastic brain tissue, or PBMCs (not recorded which). The receptor set was obtained from a human donor with low-grade glioma or glioblastoma, undergoing nonglioma brain surgery, or in good health (not recorded which).

This sequence joins TRBV28 and TRBJ2-5; tentative D call: TRBD1 (5 bases). CDR3 length: 14 residues. Germline V CDR1 and CDR2: MDHEN, SYDVKM. This chain's CDR3 is CTSSLTGREETQYF. The CDR3 DNA reads TGTACAAGCAGTTTAACAGGCAGAGAAGAGACCCAGTACTTC.

The rearrangement joins TRBV2 to TRBJ1-2; unclear D gene. This CDR3 contains 11 residues. V dropped 7 bases and J dropped 7 bases, with 10 bases sitting between them. Germline V gives CDR1 SNHLY, CDR2 FYNNEI. The CDR3 loop is CASTAKGGYTF. CDR3 sequence (DNA): TGTGCCAGCACAGCGAAGGGTGGCTACACCTTC.

In this sample, this clonotype turned up many times. V gene TRBV4-2 combines with J gene TRBJ2-3; D is tentatively TRBD1 or TRBD2 (5 bases each). The CDR3 has 15 residues. Germline V gene data show CDR1 as LGHNA and CDR2 as YNFKEQ. V lost 2 bases to trimming and J lost 4 bases, with 13 bases between them. This CDR3 reads CASSQIRGQADTQYF. For the CDR3, the DNA is TGTGCCAGCAGCCAAATCCGGGGCCAAGCAGATACGCAGTATTTT.

With regard to this clonotype: A much larger clone differs by one base, so this may be a read error. The chain combines TRBV5-1 with TRBJ2-1; 9 bases match TRBD2. This CDR3 comprises 16 residues. Per germline, CDR1 SGHRS and CDR2 YFSETQ. The CDR3 loop reads CAISPSISGGYNEQFF. DNA of the CDR3: TGCGCCATCAGCCCGTCGATCAGCGGGGGGTACAATGAGCAGTTCTTC.

V and J are TRBV5-5 and TRBJ2-1; 10 positions agree with TRBD1. The CDR3 has 17 amino acids. Germline CDR1 and CDR2: SGHKS and YYEKEE (reference sequence). V shed 0 bases, J shed 2 bases, and the junction held 5 bases outside the gene matches. CDR3: CASSLGDRGFAYNEQFF. The CDR3 bases are TGTGCCAGCAGCTTGGGGGACAGGGGTTTCGCCTACAATGAGCAGTTCTTC.

This clonotype came up many times. This chain connects TRBV2 to TRBJ1-2; 7 bases map to TRBD1. Germline assignment: CDR1 SNHLY and CDR2 FYNNEI. After removal of 3 bases from V and 2 bases from J, the junction contained 0 bases not matched to a gene. This CDR3 is built from 13 residues. The CDR3 bases are TGTGCCAGCAGTGACAGGGGGAACTATGGCTACACCTTC. Translated: CASSDRGNYGYTF. The whole variable domain, filled in from reference TRBV2 and TRBJ1-2, reads EPEVTQTPSHQVTQMGQEVILRCVPISNHLYFYWYRQILGQKVEFLVSFYNNEISEKSEIFDDQFSVERPDGSNFTLKIRSTKLEDSAMYFCASSDRGNYGYTFGSGTRLTVV.

This clonotype appeared many times. One end of the junction does not line up with germline, which may come from a read error. This chain joins TRBV2 and TRBJ2-1; D uncertain. The CDR3 has 11 amino acids. In germline, CDR1 is SNHLY, CDR2 FYNNEI. CDR3 protein: CASSVINEQFF. The CDR3 DNA sequence: TGTGCCAGTAGTGTCATCAATGAGCAGTTCTTC.

Ten or more counts support this clonotype. The chain couples TRBV12-3 or TRBV12-4 to TRBJ2-7; D unclear. V was clipped by 5 bases and J by 5 bases, with 16 bases between them. The CDR3 length is 14 residues. The CDR3 sequence: CASSPIGYANEQYF. In nucleotides, the CDR3 is TGTGCCAGCAGTCCAATCGGGTATGCAAACGAGCAGTACTTC.

A word on this clonotype: A much larger clone sits a single nucleotide away, making a read error possible. The chain combines TRBV29-1 with TRBJ1-1; D is unclear. This CDR3 comprises 12 residues. CDR1 and CDR2 (germline): SQVTM, ANQGSEA. CDR3 sequence (DNA): TGCAGCGTTCTTCCTAAGTTGACTGAAGCTCTCTTT. It codes for CSVLPKLTEALF.

This clonotype showed up many times. This chain joins TRBV29-1 and TRBJ1-1, with D possibly being TRBD1 (5 bases). The CDR3 has 12 amino acids. Trimming took off 7 bases at V and 3 bases at J, with 12 bases between the two ends. The germline V gene has CDR1 SQVTM and CDR2 ANQGSEA. The CDR3 loop is CSASGGYTEAFF. As DNA, the CDR3 is TGCAGCGCGTCGGGGGGTTACACTGAAGCTTTCTTT.

In its sample, this clonotype was seen a few times. The V and J genes are TRBV7-3 and TRBJ2-7; 7 bases are shared with TRBD2. Germline-derived CDR1 and CDR2 are SGHTA and FQGTGA. CDR3 length: 14 residues. V was pared by 5 bases and J by 3 bases, with 7 bases of the junction left unmatched. The CDR3 DNA follows: TGTGCCAGCAGCCCCCTGGGGGGGAGCTACGAGCAGTACTTC. As protein: CASSPLGGSYEQYF.

This clonotype was seen repeatedly, ten times or more. The V call is TRBV2, the J call TRBJ1-1; the D gene is possibly TRBD1 (5 bases). V shed 0 bases and J shed 6 bases, with 14 bases lying between them. This CDR3 has 15 residues. Germline CDR1 is SNHLY and CDR2 is FYNNEI. This CDR3 is CASSEARGGFPEAFF. CDR3 nucleotide sequence: TGTGCCAGCAGTGAAGCGAGGGGAGGGTTCCCTGAAGCTTTCTTT.

There are many counts of this clonotype. The chain links TRBV29-1 to TRBJ1-1; D gene ambiguous. CDR3 length: 12 residues. The ends were cut back, 4 bases at V and 7 bases at J, with 13 bases in the middle. Germline V gene sequence: CDR1 SQVTM, CDR2 ANQGSEA. The CDR3 DNA sequence: TGCAGCGTTGTTGTAACAGTTGATGAAGCTTTCTTT. Residues: CSVVVTVDEAFF.

J is TRBJ2-1 and V is TRBV6-1; weak D call: TRBD1 (7 bases). In germline, CDR1 is MNHNS, CDR2 SASEGT. This CDR3 contains 13 residues. V lost 8 bases and J lost 9, with 17 bases in between. CDR3 residues: CASGRTGDSEQFF. The CDR3 DNA reads as TGTGCCAGCGGGAGGACAGGAGACAGTGAGCAGTTCTTC.

As for this clonotype: Here the CDR3 omits its conserved ending phenylalanine or tryptophan, so a read error is the likely source. CDR3 protein: CGALYRGQETQYL. In DNA form, the CDR3 reads TGCGGTGCCCTCTACAGGGGGCAAGAGACCCAGTACCTC. The genes are TRBV20-1 and TRBJ2-5; 8 bases match TRBD1. CDR3 length equals 13 residues. Germline V CDR1 and CDR2: DFQATT, SNEGSKA (reference sequence).

This clonotype was observed many times. The chain's CDR3 is CASSPRGANLDEQFF. CDR3 DNA sequence: TGTGCCAGCAGCCCCCGTGGAGCGAACTTAGATGAGCAGTTCTTC. V and J are TRBV9 and TRBJ2-1; D not resolved. This CDR3 has 15 residues. The germline V gene encodes CDR1 SGDLS and CDR2 YYNGEE. V gave up 4 bases and J gave up 8 bases, with 19 bases separating them.

This clonotype was picked up one time. A read error may explain this, as a much larger clone is one base away. V is TRBV5-1 and J is TRBJ2-2, with D tentatively TRBD1 (5 bases). Trimming cost V 2 bases and J 5 bases, with 10 bases left between them. The CDR3 sequence is 14 residues long. Germline assignment: CDR1 SGHRS and CDR2 YFSETQ. CDR3 region: CASSLTGKTGELFF. The DNA for the CDR3 is TGCGCCAGCAGCTTAACAGGCAAAACCGGGGAGCTGTTTTTT.

This chain links TRBV7-9 with TRBJ2-1; 8 bases line up with TRBD2. Germline-derived CDR1 and CDR2 are SEHNR and FQNEAQ (reference sequence). The ends lost 5 bases at V and 4 bases at J; junction bases unmatched: 10. The CDR3 is 16 amino acids. The CDR3 protein is CASSPRSGSVYNEQFF. DNA of the CDR3: TGTGCCAGCAGCCCGAGGAGCGGGAGCGTTTACAATGAGCAGTTCTTC.

In its sample, this clonotype was seen many times. V and J are TRBV19 and TRBJ2-1, with D perhaps matching TRBD2 (5 bases). With 3 bases removed from V and 4 bases from J, the gap between germline ends came to 31 bases. Germline lookup yields CDR1 LNHDA and CDR2 SQIVND (reference sequence). The length of the CDR3 is 21 residues. The CDR3 nucleotides read TGTGCCAGTAGTATCCACCGGATCCCCCCCACTAATAGCGATCATTACAATGAGCAGTTCTTC. Translation gives CASSIHRIPPTNSDHYNEQFF. The variable domain in full, completed from reference TRBV19 and TRBJ2-1, reads DGGITQSPKYLFRKEGQNVTLSCEQNLNHDAMYWYRQDPGQGLRLIYYSQIVNDFQKGDIAEGYSVSREKKESFPLTVTSAQKNPTAFYLCASSIHRIPPTNSDHYNEQFFGPGTRLTVL.

At least ten counts were recorded for this clonotype. The rearrangement uses TRBV7-2 and TRBJ1-2; D may be TRBD1 (5 bases). Germline V gene sequence: CDR1 SGHTA, CDR2 FQGNSA. V shed 5 bases and J shed 6 bases, with 16 bases lying between them. CDR3 length: 14 amino acids. CDR3 amino acids: CASSPGTQRDGYTF. As DNA, the CDR3 is TGTGCCAGCAGCCCGGGGACCCAAAGGGATGGCTACACCTTC.

Ten or more counts support this clonotype. V is TRBV24-1 and J is TRBJ2-1, with 11 positions matching TRBD1. Trimming took 3 bases from V and 4 from J; bases not matched to a gene: 10. Per the germline V gene, CDR1 is KGHDR and CDR2 is SFDVKD. The CDR3 runs to 18 residues. The CDR3 DNA reads as TGTGCCACCAGTGATACCGGACAGGGGGCCACCCCGTACAATGAGCAGTTCTTC. Amino acid sequence: CATSDTGQGATPYNEQFF.

This clonotype was counted many times. The chain has TRBV5-4 and TRBJ2-1, with 7 bases that match TRBD1. Germline V gene lookup returns CDR1 SGHNT and CDR2 YYREEE (reference sequence). The CDR3 totals 12 residues. V shed 4 bases, J shed 9 bases, and the junction held 4 bases outside the gene matches. CDR3 sequence (DNA): TGTGCCAGCAGCAAAGGGGGCACTGAGCAGTTCTTC. Residues: CASSKGGTEQFF.

This clonotype was seen many times. This rearrangement joins TRBV11-3 to TRBJ2-3; possibly TRBD2 for D (6 bases). The CDR3 totals 16 residues. Germline CDR1 SGHNT, CDR2 YENEEA. The V end was cut by 5 bases, the J end by 5 bases, with 20 bases between. The CDR3 nucleotides read TGTGCCAGCAGCGGAGGGCAGGCGCTAGGGGAAGATACGCAGTATTTT. Translating gives CASSGGQALGEDTQYF.

This clonotype was seen at least ten times. This chain joins TRBV12-3 or TRBV12-4 and TRBJ2-5, with D perhaps TRBD2 (5 bases). There are 14 residues in the CDR3. V dropped 4 bases and J dropped 3 bases, with 12 bases sitting between them. The CDR3 nucleotides are TGTGCCAGCAGTTCGGATTCCGGGAAAGAGACCCAGTACTTC. This codes for CASSSDSGKETQYF.

This clonotype appeared a single time. V is TRBV7-9 and J is TRBJ2-5, with 13 bases identical to TRBD2. Trimming took 9 bases from V and 1 from J; bases not matched to a gene: 14. This CDR3 has 18 residues. Germline V CDR1 and CDR2: SEHNR, FQNEAQ (reference sequence). In nucleotides, the CDR3 is TGTGCCAGAAGACCGGGACTAGCGGGGACGAATTTCCAAGAGACCCAGTACTTC. Encoded protein: CARRPGLAGTNFQETQYF.

This clonotype occurred many times. V is TRBV19 and J is TRBJ2-1; TRBD1 matches at 7 bases. The CDR3 is made up of 14 amino acids. The V segment lost 5 bases and the J segment 4 bases; nucleotides outside the gene matches: 5. Germline CDR1 and CDR2: LNHDA and SQIVND (reference sequence). CDR3 DNA: TGTGCCAGTAGTGCCCGGACAGGTTACAATGAGCAGTTCTTC. Encoded protein: CASSARTGYNEQFF.

This clonotype was counted ten times or more. The rearrangement links TRBV25-1 to TRBJ1-3; weak D call: TRBD1 (6 bases). The CDR3 is 12 amino acids. Germline CDR1 MGHDK, CDR2 SYGVNS. Between the trimmed V and J ends, which lost 4 bases and 8 bases, there was a span of 9 bases. CDR3 amino acids: CASSAGGHTIYF. The CDR3 bases are TGTGCCAGCAGTGCCGGGGGCCACACCATATATTTT.

V gene TRBV12-3 or TRBV12-4 combines with J gene TRBJ1-1; tentative D call: TRBD1 (5 bases). V lost 3 bases, J lost 13 bases, and 24 bases lay in between. There are 15 residues in the CDR3. In DNA form, the CDR3 reads TGTGCCAGCAGTTTGGGAGGCACAGGTAATCCTGTTGATTTCTTT. The encoded protein is CASSLGGTGNPVDFF.

This clonotype was detected only a few times. The chain employs TRBV14 and TRBJ2-2, with D perhaps TRBD2 (5 bases). The CDR3 runs 14 residues. Germline values: CDR1 SGHDN, CDR2 FVKESK. V lost 0 bases to trimming and J lost 7 bases, with 9 bases between them. DNA for the CDR3: TGTGCCAGCAGCCAAGATTGGGGAGTCGGGGAGCTGTTTTTT. As protein: CASSQDWGVGELFF.

This clonotype has just a few counts. V usage is TRBV9 and J usage is TRBJ2-5, with 7 bases lining up with TRBD1. Germline assignment: CDR1 SGDLS and CDR2 YYNGEE. The CDR3 covers 15 residues. The trim removed 0 bases at V and 3 bases at J, leaving 5 bases unmatched. The CDR3 loop reads CASSVAGTEKETQYF. The CDR3 region has the DNA TGTGCCAGCAGCGTAGCTGGGACAGAGAAAGAGACCCAGTACTTC.

Many counts were recorded for this clonotype. The chain joins TRBV5-1 to TRBJ1-1; TRBD1 is a possible D gene (6 bases). The CDR3 totals 14 residues. V was trimmed by 4 bases and J by 1 base, leaving 11 bases between them. Germline CDR1 SGHRS, CDR2 YFSETQ. CDR3 sequence reads: CASSTGQTNTEAFF. Written as DNA, the CDR3 is TGCGCCAGCAGCACCGGACAGACGAACACTGAAGCTTTCTTT.

This clonotype was counted at least ten times. The rearrangement uses TRBV12-3 or TRBV12-4 and TRBJ2-5, with D tentatively TRBD1 or TRBD2 (5 bases each). The CDR3 is made up of 13 amino acids. Between the trimmed V and J ends, which lost 0 bases and 7 bases, there was a span of 9 bases. The CDR3 nucleotides are TGTGCCAGCAGTTTAGCCAGGGACGGGACCCAGTACTTC. Translating gives CASSLARDGTQYF.